A single sample is the source of the 8 T cell receptor beta chains below, sequenced in a study of T cells in Graves' hyperthyroidism and ophthalmopathy. The CDR3 regions of TCR beta were amplified from RNA transcripts. The primer set for the first-round RT-PCR of the TCR CDR3 was HTBI. TCRdb re-analysed the multiplex PCR reads in MiXCR, keeping a single row per CDR3 protein. The sample lists hundreds of thousands of distinct CDR3 sequences, 16% seen once, with 18% in the top ten. The sequenced sample was blood. The source of these receptors is a woman between 18 and 29 years old with Graves' hyperthyroidism.

The DNA of the CDR3 is TGTGCCAGCAGCTCCCCGGGGGGAAGGGGAAAACTGTTTTTT. This gives the protein CASSSPGGRGKLFF. This chain joins TRBV7-6 and TRBJ1-4, with a possible D match to TRBD1 (5 bases). Trimming took 4 bases from V and 10 from J, leaving 16 bases between them. Germline V gives CDR1 SGHVS, CDR2 FNYEAQ. This CDR3 is built from 14 residues.

In this sample, this clonotype turned up a few times. The rearrangement uses TRBV28 and TRBJ2-1, with TRBD2 as a possible D gene (5 bases). Germline values: CDR1 MDHEN, CDR2 SYDVKM. V lost 8 bases and J lost 2, with 13 bases in between. This CDR3 is 14 amino acids long. The DNA of the CDR3 is TGTGCCAGCGGGATAGCCGGGGCCTACAATGAGCAGTTCTTC. This codes for CASGIAGAYNEQFF.

This sequence joins TRBV29-1 and TRBJ2-1, with D unresolved. The CDR3 loop spans 11 amino acids. CDR1 SQVTM and CDR2 ANQGSEA come from the germline V gene. V lost 2 bases to trimming and J lost 9 bases, with 8 bases between them. This chain's CDR3 is CSVESGGEQFF. The CDR3 nucleotides read TGCAGCGTTGAATCGGGTGGTGAGCAGTTCTTC.

This clonotype has ten or more counts. The chain links TRBV20-1 to TRBJ2-7; 8 bases agree with TRBD2. The germline V gene encodes CDR1 DFQATT and CDR2 SNEGSKA (reference sequence). After removal of 4 bases from V and 2 bases from J, the junction contained 4 bases not matched to a gene. This CDR3 is built from 13 residues. The chain's CDR3 is CSAKPGGTYEQYF. The CDR3 region has the DNA TGCAGTGCTAAGCCGGGAGGGACCTACGAGCAGTACTTC.

The gene calls are TRBV24-1 and TRBJ2-1; TRBD1 or TRBD2 may be the D gene (5 bases each). Per germline, CDR1 KGHDR and CDR2 SFDVKD. V shed 1 base and J shed 4 bases, with 13 bases lying between them. The CDR3 covers 16 residues. The CDR3 spells CATSDFSGTSYNEQFF. Here the CDR3 DNA reads TGTGCCACCAGTGATTTCTCCGGGACCAGTTACAATGAGCAGTTCTTC.

This clonotype was seen at least ten times. The CDR3 is CASRLPQSYEQYF. As DNA, the CDR3 is TGTGCCAGCAGGCTGCCACAAAGCTACGAGCAGTACTTC. This sequence joins TRBV6-2 or TRBV6-3 and TRBJ2-7, with no clear D. V lost 6 bases, J lost 3 bases, and 12 bases lay in between. Looked up from germline, CDR1 is MNHEY and CDR2 is SVGEGT. The CDR3 length is 13 residues.

This clonotype was found a few times. The V gene is TRBV20-1, the J gene TRBJ2-7, with D possibly being TRBD1 or TRBD2 (5 bases each). From germline, CDR1 is DFQATT and CDR2 SNEGSKA (reference sequence). The V and J ends lost 1 base and 4 bases respectively, with 14 bases between them. The CDR3 loop spans 14 amino acids. The CDR3 sequence: CSARGALGEYEQYF. In nucleotides, the CDR3 is TGCAGTGCTAGAGGGGCGCTGGGGGAGTACGAGCAGTACTTC.

This clonotype was counted a few times. V usage is TRBV5-6 and J usage is TRBJ2-1; D is perhaps TRBD2 (5 bases). Germline CDR1 is SGHDT and CDR2 is YYEEEE. Trimming cost V 4 bases and J 6 bases, with 23 bases left between them. The CDR3 has 17 amino acids. The CDR3 bases are TGTGCCAGCAGCCCCCGAGTGAGGGTGTCGATTCCCAATGAGCAGTTCTTC. Its translation is CASSPRVRVSIPNEQFF.